Presented here are 23 T cell receptor beta chains from one specimen sequenced in a study of blood T cell repertoires in COVID-19. Some clones are missing from TCRdb's copy, which holds only in-frame ones; the method was immunoSEQ multiplex PCR. The sample contains 350,000 to 550,000 clones, more than 85% of which appear only once. The sample comprised peripheral blood. The origin of the receptors is a woman younger than 45 with acute or convalescent COVID-19.

This chain links TRBV10-2 with TRBJ2-2, with D possibly matching TRBD1 (6 bases). Germline-derived CDR1 and CDR2 are WSHSY and SAAADI. The CDR3 consists of 16 residues. Trimming shortened V by 2 bases and J by 0 bases, and 10 bases separated the two germline ends. CDR3 coding DNA: TGCGCCAGCAGTGAGCGGACAGTCGCGAACACCGGGGAGCTGTTTTTT. Encoded protein: CASSERTVANTGELFF.

This rearrangement joins TRBV30 to TRBJ1-5; D uncertain. Between the trimmed V and J ends, which lost 2 bases and 0 bases, there was a span of 5 bases. CDR3 length equals 13 residues. Germline V gene sequence: CDR1 GTSNPN, CDR2 SVGIG (reference sequence). The CDR3 loop reads CAWSTGSNQPQHF. CDR3 in DNA: TGTGCCTGGAGTACTGGTAGCAATCAGCCCCAGCATTTT.

The chain is built from TRBV5-6 and TRBJ2-7, with 7 bases matching TRBD1. Germline loops: CDR1 SGHDT, CDR2 YYEEEE. The CDR3 contains 14 residues. The J segment lost 5 bases and the V segment lost 0 bases, leaving 5 bases of the junction unmatched. CDR3 in DNA: TGTGCCAGCAGCTTGGGGACAGGTTTCCACGAGCAGTACTTC. This gives the protein CASSLGTGFHEQYF.

The gene calls are TRBV5-1 and TRBJ2-1; 8 positions match TRBD2. With V trimmed by 0 bases and J by 15 bases, 14 bases remained unmatched. The CDR3 totals 15 residues. Germline lookup yields CDR1 SGHRS and CDR2 YFSETQ. The CDR3 region is CASSLASGLEPPSFF. In DNA, the CDR3 is TGCGCCAGCAGCTTGGCCTCGGGACTAGAGCCCCCCTCGTTCTTC.

The chain employs TRBV27 and TRBJ2-2; no firm D call. With 5 bases removed from V and 6 bases from J, the gap between germline ends came to 7 bases. This CDR3 contains 12 residues. In germline, CDR1 is MNHEY, CDR2 SMNVEV (reference sequence). CDR3 nucleotide sequence: TGTGCCAGCAGTGTTGTCGCCGGGGAGCTGTTTTTT. It translates to CASSVVAGELFF.

The chain employs TRBV2 and TRBJ2-7, with TRBD1 matching 9 bases. The germline CDR1 and CDR2 sequences are SNHLY and FYNNEI. This CDR3 is built from 15 residues. J gave up 5 bases and V 6 bases, and 11 bases lay outside the gene matches. Here the CDR3 reads CASRGAGTGRHEQYF. CDR3 in DNA: TGTGCCAGCAGGGGGGCCGGGACAGGGCGCCACGAGCAGTACTTC.

The chain links TRBV25-1 to TRBJ2-7; 7 nucleotides line up with TRBD1. Germline V lookup: CDR1 MGHDK, CDR2 SYGVNS. This CDR3 is 14 amino acids long. J was trimmed by 6 bases and V by 4 bases; bases with no gene match: 9. The CDR3 reads CASSAVTGPLEQYF. The CDR3 coding sequence is TGTGCCAGCAGTGCTGTGACAGGGCCTCTCGAGCAGTACTTC.

The chain uses TRBV24-1 and TRBJ2-5, with 7 bases matching TRBD1. The CDR3 loop spans 16 amino acids. V dropped 4 bases and J dropped 1; count of bases not matched to a gene: 8. CDR1 and CDR2 (germline): KGHDR, SFDVKD. CDR3 DNA sequence: TGTGCCACCAGTGACTGGGACAGTATCGTCCAAGAGACCCAGTACTTC. The encoded protein is CATSDWDSIVQETQYF.

The chain combines TRBV9 with TRBJ1-2, with 9 bases aligning to TRBD1. J lost 3 bases, V lost 3 bases, and 6 bases had no gene match. Germline V gene lookup returns CDR1 SGDLS and CDR2 YYNGEE. This CDR3 has 15 residues. CDR3: CASSEGTGLDYGYTF. Here the CDR3 DNA reads TGTGCCAGCAGCGAGGGGACAGGGTTGGACTATGGCTACACCTTC.

In the case of this clone: At one end the junction does not follow the germline gene, possibly because of a read error. The same CDR3 also results from other DNA sequences found in this sample. This chain links TRBV7-9 with TRBJ2-7; 9 nucleotides agree with TRBD2. Germline V gene data show CDR1 as SEHNR and CDR2 as FQNEAQ (reference sequence). The CDR3 runs to 15 residues. CDR3 sequence (DNA): TGCGCCCGCCGCGGGGCGCGCGGGGGGGCGGGCGAGCAGTACTTC. It yields the protein CARRGARGGAGEQYF.

This chain connects TRBV28 to TRBJ1-2, with 9 bases aligning to TRBD1. With V trimmed by 3 bases and J by 0 bases, 2 bases remained unmatched. In germline, CDR1 is MDHEN, CDR2 SYDVKM. This CDR3 has 15 residues. The CDR3 bases are TGTGCCAGCAGTTTCCGGGACAGGGCTAACTATGGCTACACCTTC. This translates into CASSFRDRANYGYTF.

Written as DNA, the CDR3 is TGTGCCATCAGTGCCGACAGGGGATTCGCTTTCTTT. Translating gives CAISADRGFAFF. The V gene is TRBV10-3, the J gene TRBJ1-1; 8 bases are a match to TRBD1. The CDR3 is made up of 12 amino acids. Germline values: CDR1 ENHRY, CDR2 SYGVKD. V trimming: 4 bases; J trimming: 11 bases; junction bases outside the gene matches: 6.

This clone has a single count. V and J are TRBV10-2 and TRBJ2-7; 9 bases match TRBD1. In germline, CDR1 is WSHSY, CDR2 SAAADI. V lost 0 bases and J lost 3; bases outside the gene matches: 3. The CDR3 is 15 residues long. CDR3: CASSESGTGYYEQYF. The CDR3 DNA is TGCGCCAGCAGTGAGTCCGGGACAGGGTACTACGAGCAGTACTTC.

This chain's CDR3 is CASSIGSSYEQYF. In DNA form, the CDR3 reads TGCGCCAGCAGTATAGGGAGCTCCTACGAGCAGTACTTC. This chain links TRBV4-1 with TRBJ2-7, with D possibly being TRBD2 (5 bases). V dropped 6 bases and J dropped 0 bases, with 9 bases sitting between them. The CDR3 is 13 amino acids. The germline V gene has CDR1 MGHRA and CDR2 YSYEKL.

The chain uses TRBV21-1 and TRBJ2-7; the table names TRBD1, a call not compared with the DNA. TRBV21-1 is a documented pseudogene. The CDR3 has 15 amino acids. Here the CDR3 DNA reads TGTGCCAGCAGCAGATCCCGGGACACATCCTACGAGCAGTACTTC. Translated, it gives CASSRSRDTSYEQYF.

V is TRBV4-1 and J is TRBJ1-2; D is perhaps TRBD1 (5 bases). Germline CDR1 is MGHRA and CDR2 is YSYEKL. Deletions cut 0 bases from V and 7 bases from J, with 12 bases between. The CDR3 has 14 residues. This CDR3 reads CASSQEGGVSGYTF. The CDR3 DNA sequence: TGCGCCAGCAGCCAAGAGGGGGGGGTGAGTGGCTACACCTTC.

The chain uses TRBV18 and TRBJ1-1, with TRBD1 as a possible D gene (5 bases). V lost 5 bases to trimming and J lost 1 base, with 14 bases between them. This CDR3 is built from 15 residues. Germline loops: CDR1 KGHSH, CDR2 LQKENI. This CDR3 is CASSLNARGNTEAFF. In DNA form, the CDR3 reads TGTGCCAGCTCATTAAACGCAAGGGGGAACACTGAAGCTTTCTTT.

The genes are TRBV2 and TRBJ2-7, with 8 bases matching TRBD2. This CDR3 region has 17 residues. With V trimmed by 7 bases and J by 8 bases, 22 bases remained unmatched. CDR1 SNHLY and CDR2 FYNNEI come from the germline V gene. In nucleotides, the CDR3 is TGTGCCAGCAAGAACGACTTACTTGCGTCGGGGGGGCCCCAGCAGTACTTC. Translation gives CASKNDLLASGGPQQYF.

V is TRBV3-1 (or the pseudogene TRBV3-2) and J is TRBJ2-7; no clear D gene. The V gene's germline CDR1 is LGHDT and CDR2 YNNKEL (reference sequence). Between the trimmed V and J ends, which lost 4 bases and 4 bases, there was a span of 14 bases. The CDR3 has 14 residues. CDR3 DNA: TGTGCCAGCAGCCCGAGCCCATACTTTTACGAGCAGTACTTC. Encoded protein: CASSPSPYFYEQYF.

This clone was counted a single time. The V gene is TRBV9, the J gene TRBJ2-7, with TRBD1 matching 7 bases. The CDR3 consists of 15 residues. Germline CDR1 is SGDLS and CDR2 is YYNGEE. V lost 0 bases, J lost 4 bases, and 7 bases stayed unmatched. The CDR3 spells CASSVDGTDAYEQYF. The DNA for the CDR3 is TGTGCCAGCAGCGTAGATGGGACAGATGCTTACGAGCAGTACTTC.

This chain links TRBV5-1 with TRBJ1-1, with 12 bases fitting TRBD1. Germline V lookup: CDR1 SGHRS, CDR2 YFSETQ. This CDR3 region has 21 residues. Trimming at V came to 3 bases and at J to 0 bases, leaving 18 bases not matched to a gene. The CDR3, as DNA: TGCGCCAGCAGCTGGGGACAGGGGGCCATTGCCCCCCTTTTGATGAACACTGAAGCTTTCTTT. Amino acids: CASSWGQGAIAPLLMNTEAFF. The full variable domain, its missing parts supplied by reference TRBV5-1 and TRBJ1-1, is KAGVTQTPRYLIKTRGQQVTLSCSPISGHRSVSWYQQTPGQGLQFLFEYFSETQRNKGNFPGRFSGRQFSNSRSEMNVSTLELGDSALYLCASSWGQGAIAPLLMNTEAFFGQGTRLTVV.

This chain connects TRBV10-3 to TRBJ1-4, with 9 bases lining up with TRBD1. V lost 8 bases and J lost 8; bases outside the gene matches: 6. The CDR3 sequence is 13 residues long. Germline CDR1 ENHRY, CDR2 SYGVKD. The CDR3 protein is CAIRGQGNEKLFF. The CDR3, as DNA: TGTGCCATCCGGGGACAGGGAAACGAAAAACTGTTTTTT.

The chain uses TRBV2 and TRBJ2-7; 10 nucleotides match TRBD2. J lost 2 bases, V lost 1 base, and 5 bases had no gene match. Per germline, CDR1 SNHLY and CDR2 FYNNEI. The CDR3 extends over 16 amino acids. In nucleotides, the CDR3 is TGTGCCAGCAGTGAAGTGGAAGCGGGGGGGGCCTACGAGCAGTACTTC. It translates to CASSEVEAGGAYEQYF.